These 24 T cell receptor beta chains share one sample of origin, sequenced in a study of blood T cell repertoires in COVID-19. Using immunoSEQ multiplex PCR, the repertoire was profiled, and TCRdb retains in-frame clones only, with some absent. Among under 500,000 clones listed, around 89% were seen once. Sequenced: peripheral blood. The receptor set was obtained from a woman in her twenties or thirties with acute or convalescent COVID-19.

V usage is TRBV28 and J usage is TRBJ1-4, with 11 bases identical to TRBD1. Germline V lookup: CDR1 MDHEN, CDR2 SYDVKM. The CDR3 contains 15 residues. V lost 6 bases, J lost 8 bases, and 8 bases stayed unmatched. CDR3 in amino acids: CASRRTGGFDEKLFF. The CDR3 DNA reads as TGTGCCAGCAGACGGACAGGGGGCTTTGACGAAAAACTGTTTTTT. Filled out from reference TRBV28 and TRBJ1-4, the complete variable domain reads DVKVTQSSRYLVKRTGEKVFLECVQDMDHENMFWYRQDPGLGLRLIYFSYDVKMKEKGDIPEGYSVSREKKERFSLILESASTNQTSMYLCASRRTGGFDEKLFFGSGTQLSVL.

This chain joins TRBV5-5 and TRBJ2-1; D perhaps matches TRBD2 (6 bases). Trimming took 1 base from V and 5 from J, leaving 25 bases between them. Germline V CDR1 and CDR2: SGHKS, YYEKEE (reference sequence). The CDR3 has 19 amino acids. The CDR3 DNA sequence: TGTGCCAGCAGCTTGTCGGGGGAGCAGGGCTCCTACGTGCACAATGAGCAGTTCTTC. This codes for CASSLSGEQGSYVHNEQFF. The variable domain in full, completed from reference TRBV5-5 and TRBJ2-1, reads DAGVTQSPTHLIKTRGQQVTLRCSPISGHKSVSWYQQVLGQGPQFIFQYYEKEERGRGNFPDRFSARQFPNYSSELNVNALLLGDSALYLCASSLSGEQGSYVHNEQFFGPGTRLTVL.

Note on this clone: A read error may explain this, as a much larger clone is one base away. Different DNA sequences within this sample yield the same CDR3. This chain joins TRBV7-9 and TRBJ2-2, with a tentative D call TRBD2 (6 bases). Trimming shortened V by 1 base and J by 1 base, and 7 bases separated the two germline ends. The CDR3 is 15 amino acids. Germline values: CDR1 SEHNR, CDR2 FQNEAQ (reference sequence). Written as DNA, the CDR3 is TGTGCCAGCAGCTTAGGGGGACTGAACACCGGGGAGCTGTTTTTT. It encodes CASSLGGLNTGELFF.

The chain couples TRBV6-5 to TRBJ1-1; D gene ambiguous. The CDR3 has 13 amino acids. V was clipped by 0 bases and J by 6 bases, with 8 bases between them. In germline, CDR1 is MNHEY, CDR2 SVGAGI. The CDR3 sequence: CASSYSGSSEAFF. The CDR3 region has the DNA TGTGCCAGCAGTTACTCGGGCAGTTCTGAAGCTTTCTTT.

The CDR3 here is CASSAKTGYGGNTIYF. CDR3 DNA sequence: TGTGCCAGCAGCGCAAAGACAGGGTACGGTGGAAACACCATATATTTT. V gene TRBV9 combines with J gene TRBJ1-3; 7 nucleotides agree with TRBD1. Germline V gene lookup returns CDR1 SGDLS and CDR2 YYNGEE. The CDR3 is 16 amino acids. V lost 3 bases to trimming and J lost 3 bases; unmatched junction nucleotides: 9. Variable domain in full (rest from reference TRBV9 and TRBJ1-3): DSGVTQTPKHLITATGQRVTLRCSPRSGDLSVYWYQQSLDQGLQFLIQYYNGEERAKGNILERFSAQQFPDLHSELNLSSLELGDSALYFCASSAKTGYGGNTIYFGEGSWLTVV.

The genes are TRBV29-1 and TRBJ1-1; 8 positions agree with TRBD1. Trimming cost V 6 bases and J 4 bases; bases outside gene matches: 7. The CDR3 consists of 13 residues. Germline CDR1 is SQVTM and CDR2 is ANQGSEA. CDR3 DNA sequence: TGCAGCGTCGGACAGGGCACGGGCACTGAAGCTTTCTTT. This sequence encodes CSVGQGTGTEAFF.

The rearrangement uses TRBV6-5 and TRBJ1-1; no firm D call. CDR1 MNHEY and CDR2 SVGAGI come from the germline V gene. V dropped 6 bases and J dropped 3 bases, with 17 bases sitting between them. This CDR3 has 15 residues. The CDR3, as DNA: TGTGCCAGCAGCGGATTAGGAGGTCTGCACACTGAAGCTTTCTTT. Translated: CASSGLGGLHTEAFF.

The chain couples TRBV28 to TRBJ2-1, with 7 bases lining up with TRBD1. This CDR3 comprises 15 residues. The germline gives CDR1 MDHEN, CDR2 SYDVKM. V lost 2 bases to trimming and J lost 10 bases; unmatched junction nucleotides: 11. For the CDR3, the DNA is TGTGCCAGCAGTTTAGCAGGGGGACGACTTGAGGAGCAGTTCTTC. Protein sequence: CASSLAGGRLEEQFF.

V is TRBV5-5 and J is TRBJ1-1; the D gene is possibly TRBD1 (6 bases). Trimming cost V 0 bases and J 0 bases, with 15 bases left between them. This CDR3 is 17 amino acids long. Germline CDR1 is SGHKS and CDR2 is YYEKEE (reference sequence). The CDR3 nucleotides read TGTGCCAGCAGCTTGGCGGACAGCGCCTACTTGAACACTGAAGCTTTCTTT. This translates into CASSLADSAYLNTEAFF.

The V gene is TRBV27, the J gene TRBJ1-5; D might be TRBD1 (6 bases). Germline V gene sequence: CDR1 MNHEY, CDR2 SMNVEV (reference sequence). This CDR3 is built from 13 residues. V lost 6 bases and J 4 bases, leaving 10 bases between the germline ends. CDR3 residues: CASSRGANQPQHF. In nucleotides, the CDR3 is TGTGCCAGCAGCCGGGGGGCTAATCAGCCCCAGCATTTT.

The chain is built from TRBV28 and TRBJ2-5; a possible D gene is TRBD2 (5 bases). CDR3 length: 11 amino acids. The germline V gene encodes CDR1 MDHEN and CDR2 SYDVKM. The V end lost 3 bases, the J end lost 7 bases, and 6 bases lay between the germline ends. CDR3 protein: CASSFRGTQYF. The CDR3 DNA reads TGTGCCAGCAGTTTTCGGGGGACCCAGTACTTC. Supplemented by reference TRBV28 and TRBJ2-5, the full variable domain reads DVKVTQSSRYLVKRTGEKVFLECVQDMDHENMFWYRQDPGLGLRLIYFSYDVKMKEKGDIPEGYSVSREKKERFSLILESASTNQTSMYLCASSFRGTQYFGPGTRLLVL.

The table lists this clone with a few counts. V gene TRBV5-5 combines with J gene TRBJ1-1; tentative D call: TRBD1 (6 bases). The V and J ends lost 2 bases and 4 bases respectively, with 9 bases between them. The CDR3 extends over 13 amino acids. In germline, CDR1 is SGHKS, CDR2 YYEKEE (reference sequence). The chain's CDR3 is CASSFSDSTEAFF. CDR3 nucleotides: TGTGCCAGCAGCTTCTCGGACAGCACTGAAGCTTTCTTT.

The chain combines TRBV5-1 with TRBJ2-7; D not resolved. With 0 bases removed from V and 3 bases from J, the gap between germline ends came to 13 bases. The CDR3 is made up of 15 amino acids. The germline V gene encodes CDR1 SGHRS and CDR2 YFSETQ. CDR3 nucleotide sequence: TGCGCCAGCAGCTTGGCGGTTCAGGTGGGCTACGAGCAGTACTTC. Amino acids: CASSLAVQVGYEQYF. The entire variable domain, with the rest obtained from reference TRBV5-1 and TRBJ2-7, is as follows: KAGVTQTPRYLIKTRGQQVTLSCSPISGHRSVSWYQQTPGQGLQFLFEYFSETQRNKGNFPGRFSGRQFSNSRSEMNVSTLELGDSALYLCASSLAVQVGYEQYFGPGTRLTVT.

The chain has TRBV9 and TRBJ1-5, with D possibly being TRBD1 (5 bases). Trimming removed 3 bases at V and 4 bases at J, with 20 bases between. The CDR3 spans 17 residues. The germline gives CDR1 SGDLS, CDR2 YYNGEE. The CDR3 sequence is CASSATKLMGGNQPQHF. In DNA, the CDR3 is TGTGCCAGCAGCGCAACTAAACTCATGGGGGGAAATCAGCCCCAGCATTTT.

This chain uses TRBV28 with TRBJ1-2; weak D call: TRBD1 (6 bases). The CDR3 totals 12 residues. V dropped 9 bases and J dropped 2 bases, with 10 bases sitting between them. Germline V gene lookup returns CDR1 MDHEN and CDR2 SYDVKM. CDR3 nucleotides: TGTGCCAGTACAGGGTCCAACTATGGCTACACCTTC. This gives the protein CASTGSNYGYTF.

The count of this clone is one. This sequence joins TRBV5-6 and TRBJ2-2; D remains ambiguous. CDR1 and CDR2 from the germline V gene are SGHDT and YYEEEE. The ends were cut back, 3 bases at V and 6 bases at J, with 12 bases in the middle. The CDR3 has 14 residues. CDR3 residues: CASSSTLTSGELFF. Here the CDR3 DNA reads TGTGCCAGCAGCTCCACATTGACATCCGGGGAGCTGTTTTTT.

The chain has TRBV6-1 and TRBJ2-1; D is perhaps TRBD2 (6 bases). This CDR3 spans 17 amino acids. V lost 1 base and J lost 3, with 16 bases in between. CDR1 MNHNS and CDR2 SASEGT come from the germline V gene. The CDR3 sequence: CASSEDSGLSLYNEQFF. The DNA for the CDR3 is TGTGCCAGCAGTGAAGATAGTGGACTAAGCCTCTACAATGAGCAGTTCTTC.

This clone has more than one count but fewer than ten. J is TRBJ1-1 and V is TRBV5-6, with D perhaps TRBD1 (6 bases). With 2 bases removed from V and 1 base from J, the gap between germline ends came to 9 bases. Germline CDR1 is SGHDT and CDR2 is YYEEEE. This CDR3 is built from 14 residues. The DNA of the CDR3 is TGTGCCAGCAGCTTCCCGACAGGGAACACTGAAGCTTTCTTT. The encoded protein is CASSFPTGNTEAFF.

The rearrangement uses TRBV9 and TRBJ2-3; TRBD2 agrees at 9 bases. V trimming: 0 bases; J trimming: 2 bases; junction bases outside the gene matches: 4. The length of the CDR3 is 16 residues. The germline V gene encodes CDR1 SGDLS and CDR2 YYNGEE. CDR3 DNA sequence: TGTGCCAGCAGCGTAGGGACTAGCGAGCTCACAGATACGCAGTATTTT. Protein product: CASSVGTSELTDTQYF.

This clone showed up just once. This chain joins TRBV7-9 and TRBJ1-6; unclear D gene. The CDR3 is 17 amino acids. The V gene's germline CDR1 is SEHNR and CDR2 FQNEAQ (reference sequence). V shed 5 bases and J shed 7 bases, with 21 bases lying between them. The CDR3 here is CASSTRGAAVGNSPLHF. CDR3 nucleotides: TGTGCCAGCAGCACCCGGGGAGCTGCTGTCGGGAATTCACCCCTCCACTTT.

This chain joins TRBV3-1 (or the pseudogene TRBV3-2) and TRBJ1-5; D perhaps matches TRBD1 (5 bases). In germline, CDR1 is LGHDT, CDR2 YNNKEL (reference sequence). This CDR3 is 15 amino acids long. Deletions cut 6 bases from V and 5 bases from J, with 17 bases between. CDR3 DNA sequence: TGTGCCAGCAGTCAACCAGCCGGGGGGGATCAGCCCCAGCATTTT. This encodes CASSQPAGGDQPQHF.

The chain is built from TRBV27 and TRBJ1-6, with a tentative D call TRBD1 (6 bases). The CDR3 loop spans 14 amino acids. V lost 8 bases and J 6 bases, leaving 14 bases between the germline ends. Germline V CDR1 and CDR2: MNHEY, SMNVEV (reference sequence). CDR3 nucleotides: TGTGCCAGCGCCCCCAGGGGTGGTAATTCACCCCTCCACTTT. This encodes CASAPRGGNSPLHF.

The chain employs TRBV5-4 and TRBJ2-3, with 13 nucleotides matching TRBD2. The CDR3 length is 16 residues. With 5 bases clipped from V and 5 bases from J, the junction kept 8 bases outside the gene matches. Germline V gene sequence: CDR1 SGHNT, CDR2 YYREEE (reference sequence). This chain's CDR3 is CASSPLAGGPLDTQYF. CDR3 in DNA: TGTGCCAGCAGTCCACTAGCGGGGGGGCCATTAGATACGCAGTATTTT.

As concerns this clone: Other DNA sequences within the sample encode an identical CDR3. This chain connects TRBV28 to TRBJ2-7; tentatively, D is TRBD2 (6 bases). Looked up from germline, CDR1 is MDHEN and CDR2 is SYDVKM. V lost 4 bases and J lost 3, with 16 bases in between. The CDR3 runs to 15 residues. Here the CDR3 reads CASSSPGTGHYEQYF. DNA of the CDR3: TGTGCCAGCAGTTCGCCCGGGACTGGACACTACGAGCAGTACTTC.